The clone carrying this T cell receptor beta chain is a singleton in its sample. The data were obtained in a study of OX40 agonist ivuxolimab in advanced cancers. The CDR3 covers 14 residues. The V gene's germline CDR1 is MDHEN and CDR2 SYDVKM. With 3 bases removed from V and 4 bases from J, the gap between germline ends came to 12 bases. Repertoires were generated with immunoSEQ multiplex PCR, while TCRdb's copy carries only in-frame clones and drops some. Of over 55,000 clones in the sample, about 90% were seen once. This TCR came from an adult with an advanced solid tumor such as melanoma, head and neck, liver or kidney cancer. The sequences come from CD4+ or CD8+ T cells sorted from blood, collected in a trial of the OX40 agonist ivuxolimab. The V call is TRBV28, the J call TRBJ1-1; D not resolved. The CDR3 loop reads CASSFTRYGTEAFF. The CDR3 bases are TGTGCCAGCAGTTTTACGCGGTACGGCACTGAAGCTTTCTTT. The complete variable domain, with remaining parts taken from reference TRBV28 and TRBJ1-1, reads DVKVTQSSRYLVKRTGEKVFLECVQDMDHENMFWYRQDPGLGLRLIYFSYDVKMKEKGDIPEGYSVSREKKERFSLILESASTNQTSMYLCASSFTRYGTEAFFGQGTRLTVV.